This is a list of T cell receptor beta chains from one sample in a study of T-cell reconstitution after alpha-beta-depleted transplantation in children. MiXCR was run by TCRdb on the PCR reads, yielding one entry per CDR3 protein. The data contain 180,000 or so distinct CDR3 sequences, just under 6.5% of them singletons. The sample consisted of PBMCs, taken before TCRalphabeta/CD19-depleted stem cell transplant. These receptors all come from a girl in the first two years of life with combined immunodeficiency, due to receive a stem cell transplant. Each CDR3 is given with its conserved first and last residue. A D gene is named only where the DNA matches it firmly. Only some rows state a clone size, as once, few, many or a class for expanded clones.

clone size,J gene,D gene,V gene,CDR3 protein,CDR3 DNA
many,TRBJ1-1,TRBD1,TRBV27,CASSSRDRDTEAFF,TGTGCCAGCAGTTCCCGGGACAGAGACACTGAAGCTTTCTTT
many,TRBJ2-5,TRBD1,TRBV18,CASSVHRDRGETQYF,TGTGCCAGCTCAGTCCACCGGGACAGGGGAGAGACCCAGTACTTC
many,TRBJ1-1,-,TRBV15,CATSRDRGTPLEGAFF,TGTGCCACCAGCAGAGATCGGGGGACCCCTTTGGAAGGAGCTTTCTTT
many,TRBJ2-5,-,TRBV9,CASSGFSETQYF,TGTGCCAGCAGCGGTTTCTCGGAGACCCAGTACTTC
many,TRBJ2-4,-,TRBV4-3,CASSQGIWWGNPKNIQYF,TGCGCCAGCAGCCAAGGAATTTGGTGGGGTAACCCCAAAAACATTCAGTACTTC
-,TRBJ2-3,TRBD2,TRBV28,CASSTTSAVADTQYF,TGTGCCAGCAGCACCACTAGCGCGGTGGCAGATACGCAGTATTTT
many,TRBJ1-1,-,TRBV29-1,CSYTPGTAEAFF,TGCAGCTACACCCCAGGGACCGCTGAAGCTTTCTTT
many,TRBJ2-7,-,TRBV24-1,CATSQGADLTYEQYF,TGTGCCACCAGCCAAGGGGCAGACCTAACCTACGAGCAGTACTTC
many,TRBJ2-2,-,TRBV9,CASSAIGELFF,TGTGCCAGCAGCGCGATCGGGGAGCTGTTTTTT
many,TRBJ2-5,TRBD1,TRBV5-1,CASSLSGQGKTQYF,TGCGCCAGCAGCTTGTCAGGACAGGGGAAGACCCAGTACTTC
many,TRBJ2-7,-,TRBV5-1,CASSLAGGFSDEQYF,TGCGCCAGCAGCTTGGCCGGCGGGTTCTCCGACGAGCAGTACTTC
few,TRBJ2-7,-,TRBV7-8,CASSPTGSSYYEQYF,TGTGCCAGCAGCCCAACAGGGTCTTCTTACTACGAGCAGTACTTC
many,TRBJ2-7,TRBD2,TRBV4-3,CASSQWVLAGDYEQYF,TGCGCCAGCAGCCAATGGGTACTAGCGGGAGACTACGAGCAGTACTTC
few,TRBJ2-3,-,TRBV7-9,CASSPFGQAAPTDTQYF,TGTGCCAGCAGCCCTTTCGGTCAGGCGGCCCCGACAGATACGCAGTATTTT
-,TRBJ2-5,-,TRBV20-1,CCARLLVRNYLSGAPQETQYF,TGCTGTGCTAGGTTGTTGGTACGGAACTACCTCTCTGGAGCGCCCCAGGAGACCCAGTACTTC
many,TRBJ1-2,-,TRBV5-6,CASSLVAAPQGYTF,TGTGCCAGCAGCTTAGTCGCGGCCCCTCAGGGCTACACCTTC
many,TRBJ1-1,TRBD1,TRBV4-1,CASSPGQGAGTEAFF,TGCGCCAGCAGCCCGGGACAGGGGGCTGGCACTGAAGCTTTCTTT
many,TRBJ1-5,TRBD1,TRBV29-1,CSVGQGEDQPQHF,TGCAGCGTCGGACAGGGAGAGGATCAGCCCCAGCATTTT
many,TRBJ1-1,-,TRBV28,CASSFLSGVLINTEAFF,TGTGCCAGCAGTTTTCTGAGCGGGGTCCTCATTAACACTGAAGCTTTCTTT
many,TRBJ1-3,-,TRBV6-5,CASSYDQAHSGNTIYF,TGTGCCAGCAGTTACGACCAGGCCCACTCTGGAAACACCATATATTTT
few,TRBJ2-2,-,TRBV5-1,CASSPLPTSTGELFF,TGCGCCAGCAGCCCCCTCCCGACTAGCACCGGGGAGCTGTTTTTT
many,TRBJ2-5,-,TRBV5-1,CASSLALRTGAETQYF,TGCGCCAGCAGCTTGGCCCTCCGCACGGGTGCGGAGACCCAGTACTTC
many,TRBJ1-5,TRBD1,TRBV15,CATSSKDRGYNQPQHF,TGTGCCACCAGCAGCAAGGACAGGGGATACAATCAGCCCCAGCATTTT
many,TRBJ2-1,-,TRBV11-2,CASSLTWGHEQFF,TGTGCCAGCAGCCTTACTTGGGGTCATGAGCAGTTCTTC
few,TRBJ2-7,-,TRBV9,CASSVQPGPHPEQYF,TGTGCCAGCAGCGTACAACCGGGACCCCATCCCGAGCAGTACTTC
-,TRBJ2-2,TRBD1,TRBV7-3,CASSPLGQGGLGTGELFF,TGTGCCAGCAGCCCCCTGGGACAGGGGGGATTGGGCACCGGGGAGCTGTTTTTT
many,TRBJ2-1,-,TRBV9,CASSARLSVMDNEQFF,TGTGCCAGCAGCGCCCGACTGAGCGTAATGGACAATGAGCAGTTCTTC
many,TRBJ2-7,TRBD2,TRBV18,CASSRLGSGGPYEQYF,TGTGCCAGCTCCCGACTGGGGAGCGGGGGGCCCTACGAGCAGTACTTC
many,TRBJ1-2,TRBD1,TRBV20-1,CSATTGTEGYTF,TGCAGTGCGACGACAGGGACGGAAGGCTACACCTTC
many,TRBJ2-2,-,TRBV11-2,CASFVFDAGELFF,TGTGCCAGCTTTGTTTTCGATGCCGGGGAGCTGTTTTTT
-,TRBJ2-7,TRBD2,TRBV2,CASSETGLAGAEQYF,TGTGCCAGCAGTGAAACCGGCCTAGCGGGGGCCGAGCAGTACTTC
many,TRBJ2-2,-,TRBV12-3/TRBV12-4,CASIMASPNTGELFF,TGTGCCAGCATCATGGCCAGCCCGAACACCGGGGAGCTGTTTTTT
many,TRBJ2-1,-,TRBV12-3/TRBV12-4,CASGFGTSYNEQFF,TGTGCCAGCGGTTTTGGGACTTCCTACAATGAGCAGTTCTTC
many,TRBJ1-1,-,TRBV6-2/TRBV6-3,CATTWGPTEAFF,TGTGCCACCACGTGGGGCCCAACTGAAGCTTTCTTT
few,TRBJ2-1,TRBD2,TRBV7-6,CASSSGLARDEQFF,TGTGCCAGCAGCTCCGGACTAGCTCGCGATGAGCAGTTCTTC
many,TRBJ1-2,-,TRBV10-3,CAIGSGLASTHYGYTF,TGTGCGATCGGATCGGGATTAGCGAGTACCCACTATGGCTACACCTTC
many,TRBJ2-2,-,TRBV7-2,CASSLGDAGELFF,TGTGCCAGCAGCTTAGGGGACGCCGGGGAGCTGTTTTTT
many,TRBJ2-5,TRBD2,TRBV5-1,CASSLGTFSGLAGEIYF,TGCGCCAGCAGCTTGGGCACCTTCTCTGGACTAGCGGGAGAGATATACTTC
many,TRBJ2-1,-,TRBV20-1,CSARVTRTTNEQFF,TGCAGTGCTAGAGTCACAAGGACTACCAATGAGCAGTTCTTC
few,TRBJ2-7,-,TRBV13,CASSLDGGGSYEQYF,TGTGCCAGCAGCTTAGACGGGGGAGGCTCCTACGAGCAGTACTTC
-,TRBJ2-3,-,TRBV7-8,CASSLVTPTDTQYF,TGTGCCAGCAGCTTAGTCACCCCCACAGATACACAGTATTTT
-,TRBJ1-1,-,TRBV5-6,CASSFIVHRGDTEAFF,TGTGCCAGCAGCTTTATTGTTCATCGGGGGGACACTGAAGCTTTCTTT
-,TRBJ2-1,-,TRBV7-6,CASSLERGRGASINEQFF,TGTGCCAGCAGCTTAGAGCGGGGCCGGGGGGCCTCGATCAATGAGCAGTTCTTC
many,TRBJ2-3,-,TRBV11-1,CASSRLYGDRASTDTQYF,TGTGCCAGCAGTAGGCTCTACGGTGACCGTGCTAGCACAGATACGCAGTATTTT
many,TRBJ2-5,-,TRBV12-3/TRBV12-4,CASSSGGSAETQYF,TGTGCCAGCAGTTCTGGGGGTAGCGCGGAGACCCAGTACTTC
many,TRBJ2-7,-,TRBV12-3/TRBV12-4,CASSFRDPYEQYF,TGTGCCAGCAGTTTCCGGGATCCCTACGAGCAGTACTTC
many,TRBJ2-3,-,TRBV9,CASSLIATLTDTQYF,TGTGCCAGCAGCCTCATAGCAACTCTCACAGATACGCAGTATTTT
many,TRBJ1-3,-,TRBV7-2,CASSLALGGNTIYF,TGTGCCAGCAGCTTAGCGCTAGGTGGAAACACCATATATTTT
-,TRBJ2-7,TRBD1,TRBV10-3,CAISDQGQTYEQYF,TGTGCCATCAGTGACCAGGGACAGACCTACGAGCAGTACTTC
many,TRBJ2-1,TRBD2,TRBV12-3/TRBV12-4,CASSLGSGTINEQFF,TGTGCCAGCAGTCTCGGTAGCGGGACGATAAATGAGCAGTTCTTC
-,TRBJ2-7,-,TRBV18,CASSPSRSYEQYF,TGTGCCAGCTCACCCTCCCGTAGCTACGAGCAGTACTTC
many,TRBJ2-1,TRBD2,TRBV12-3/TRBV12-4,CASSNRGSGNNEQFF,TGTGCCAGCAGTAACCGCGGGAGTGGAAACAATGAGCAGTTCTTC
many,TRBJ1-1,-,TRBV7-3,CASSLFGLTEAFF,TGTGCCAGCAGCTTATTTGGTCTAACTGAAGCTTTCTTT
many,TRBJ2-5,TRBD2,TRBV15,CATSRDSTSGGLGTQYF,TGTGCCACCAGCAGAGATTCGACTAGCGGGGGGCTAGGGACCCAGTACTTC
-,TRBJ1-6,TRBD1,TRBV4-2,CAISHGLGTGLYNSPLHF,TGTGCCATCAGCCACGGGCTCGGGACAGGGCTCTATAATTCACCCCTCCACTTT